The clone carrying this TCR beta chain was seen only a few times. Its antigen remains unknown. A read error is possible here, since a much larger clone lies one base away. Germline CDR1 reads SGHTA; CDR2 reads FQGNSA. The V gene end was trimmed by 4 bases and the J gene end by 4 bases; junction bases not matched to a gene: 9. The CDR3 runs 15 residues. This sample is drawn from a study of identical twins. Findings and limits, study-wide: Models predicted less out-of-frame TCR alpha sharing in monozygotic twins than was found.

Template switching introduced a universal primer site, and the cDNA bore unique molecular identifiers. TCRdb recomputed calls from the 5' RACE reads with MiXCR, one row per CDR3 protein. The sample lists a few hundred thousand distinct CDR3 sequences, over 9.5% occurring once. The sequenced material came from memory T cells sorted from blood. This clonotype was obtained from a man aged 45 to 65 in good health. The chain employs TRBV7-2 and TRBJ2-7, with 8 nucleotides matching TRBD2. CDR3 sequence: CASSWTSWGQYEQYF. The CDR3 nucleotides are TGTGCCAGCAGCTGGACTAGCTGGGGGCAATACGAGCAGTACTTC.